This TCR beta chain emerged from a study of molecular identifiers for immune sequencing clone quantification. Study-level results: Shared barcodes on identical TCR molecules could underestimate the sizes of highly expanded clones. Clones above 20 RNA copies contained over 97% of effector molecules but under 1% of naive ones. Roughly 940,000 naive cells reportedly did not prevent detection of spiked Jurkat TCR RNA from one cell.

This clonotype was picked up a small number of times. As yet, its antigen is unknown. In TCRdb, the PCR reads were re-called with MiXCR into one record per CDR3 protein. The sample gives 15,000 to 20,000 distinct CDR3 sequences, 20% to 25% of which show up once; around 6.4% is in the top ten. The source is a human donor in good health. Some libraries in this study had Jurkat cell RNA spiked in. The specimen was naive CD8+ T cells from blood, with Jurkat cell RNA spiked in. Subset indicated: FACS-sorted CD8+CD4-CCR7+CD45RA+ naive T cells.

CDR3 loop: CASSLREAGGLYEQYF. The CDR3 region has the DNA TGTGCCAGCAGCTTACGGGAAGCGGGAGGGCTTTACGAGCAGTACTTC. The chain is built from TRBV7-9 and TRBJ2-7; TRBD2 matches 10 bases. J was trimmed by 4 bases and V by 2 bases; bases with no gene match: 8. The CDR3 totals 16 residues. The germline V gene encodes CDR1 SEHNR and CDR2 FQNEAQ (reference sequence).